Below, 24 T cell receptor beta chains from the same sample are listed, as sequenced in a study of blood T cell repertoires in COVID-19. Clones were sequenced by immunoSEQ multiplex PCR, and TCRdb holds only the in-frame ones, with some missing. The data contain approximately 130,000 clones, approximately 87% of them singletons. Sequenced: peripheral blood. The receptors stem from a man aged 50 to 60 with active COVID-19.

The CDR3 sequence: CASSFWEADGYTF. In DNA form, the CDR3 reads TGTGCCAGCAGCTTCTGGGAGGCTGATGGCTACACCTTC. V gene TRBV5-5 combines with J gene TRBJ1-2; D is unclear. CDR1 is SGHKS and CDR2 is YYEKEE in the germline V gene (reference sequence). V lost 2 bases and J lost 6, with 11 bases in between. This CDR3 contains 13 residues.

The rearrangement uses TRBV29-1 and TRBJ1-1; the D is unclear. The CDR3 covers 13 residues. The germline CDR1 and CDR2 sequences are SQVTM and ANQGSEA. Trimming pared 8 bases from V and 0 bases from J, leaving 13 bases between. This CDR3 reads CSSLRKMNTEAFF. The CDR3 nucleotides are TGCAGCTCCCTGAGGAAGATGAACACTGAAGCTTTCTTT.

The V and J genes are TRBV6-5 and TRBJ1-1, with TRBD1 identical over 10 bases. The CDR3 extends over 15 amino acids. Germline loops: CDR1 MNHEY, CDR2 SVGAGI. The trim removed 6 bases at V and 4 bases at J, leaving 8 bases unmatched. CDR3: CASSLGQGRGTEAFF. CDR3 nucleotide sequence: TGTGCCAGCAGCTTGGGACAGGGGCGGGGCACTGAAGCTTTCTTT.

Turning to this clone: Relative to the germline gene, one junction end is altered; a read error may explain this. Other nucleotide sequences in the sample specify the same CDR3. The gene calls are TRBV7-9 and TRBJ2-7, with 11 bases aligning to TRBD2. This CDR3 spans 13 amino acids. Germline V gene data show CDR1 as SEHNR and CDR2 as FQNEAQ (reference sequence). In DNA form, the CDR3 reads TGTGCCAGCAGCCTAGCGGGGGGCTACGAGCAGTACTTC. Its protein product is CASSLAGGYEQYF.

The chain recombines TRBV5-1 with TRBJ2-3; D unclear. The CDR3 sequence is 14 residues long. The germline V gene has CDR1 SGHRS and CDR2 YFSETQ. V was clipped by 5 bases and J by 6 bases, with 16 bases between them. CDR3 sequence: CASSPPLEPDTQYF. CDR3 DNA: TGCGCCAGCAGTCCCCCCTTAGAGCCTGATACGCAGTATTTT. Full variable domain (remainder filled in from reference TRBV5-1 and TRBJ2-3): KAGVTQTPRYLIKTRGQQVTLSCSPISGHRSVSWYQQTPGQGLQFLFEYFSETQRNKGNFPGRFSGRQFSNSRSEMNVSTLELGDSALYLCASSPPLEPDTQYFGPGTRLTVL.

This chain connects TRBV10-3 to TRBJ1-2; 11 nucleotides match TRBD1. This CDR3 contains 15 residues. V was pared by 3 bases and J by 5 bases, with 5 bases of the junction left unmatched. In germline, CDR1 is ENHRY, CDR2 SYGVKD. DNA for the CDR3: TGTGCCATCAGTGATGGGACAGGGGGGAGTTATGGCTACACCTTC. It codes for CAISDGTGGSYGYTF.

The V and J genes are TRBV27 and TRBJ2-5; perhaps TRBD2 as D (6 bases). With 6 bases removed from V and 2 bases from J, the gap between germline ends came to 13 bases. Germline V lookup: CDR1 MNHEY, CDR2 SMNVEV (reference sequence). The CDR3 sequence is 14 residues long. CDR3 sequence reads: CASRGPGRQETQYF. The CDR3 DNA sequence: TGTGCCAGCAGGGGGCCAGGGAGGCAAGAGACCCAGTACTTC.

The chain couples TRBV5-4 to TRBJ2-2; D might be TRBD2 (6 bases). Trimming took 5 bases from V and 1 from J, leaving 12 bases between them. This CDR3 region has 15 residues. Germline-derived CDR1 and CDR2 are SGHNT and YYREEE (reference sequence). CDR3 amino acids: CASRVYGGNTGELFF. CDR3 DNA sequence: TGTGCCAGCAGGGTTTACGGGGGGAACACCGGGGAGCTGTTTTTT.

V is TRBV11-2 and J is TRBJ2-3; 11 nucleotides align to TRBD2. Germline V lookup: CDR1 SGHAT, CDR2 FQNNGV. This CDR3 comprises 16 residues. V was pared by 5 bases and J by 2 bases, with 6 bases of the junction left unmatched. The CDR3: CASSTGLAVYTDTQYF. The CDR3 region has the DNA TGTGCCAGCAGCACGGGACTAGCGGTGTACACAGATACGCAGTATTTT. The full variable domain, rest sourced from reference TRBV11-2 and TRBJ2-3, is EAGVAQSPRYKIIEKRQSVAFWCNPISGHATLYWYQQILGQGPKLLIQFQNNGVVDDSQLPKDRFSAERLKGVDSTLKIQPAKLEDSAVYLCASSTGLAVYTDTQYFGPGTRLTVL.

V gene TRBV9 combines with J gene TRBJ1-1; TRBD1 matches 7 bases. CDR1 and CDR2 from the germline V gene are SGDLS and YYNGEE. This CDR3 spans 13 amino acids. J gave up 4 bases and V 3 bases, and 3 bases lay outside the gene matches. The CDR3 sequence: CASSATGVTEAFF. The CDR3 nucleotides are TGTGCCAGCAGCGCTACAGGGGTCACTGAAGCTTTCTTT.

As DNA, the CDR3 is TGCGCCAGCAGCGGATCCGCCGGGACAGGGGAAGGCTACACCTTC. Translating it yields CASSGSAGTGEGYTF. V gene TRBV5-1 combines with J gene TRBJ1-2; the match to TRBD1 covers 10 bases. Germline V lookup: CDR1 SGHRS, CDR2 YFSETQ. The CDR3 totals 15 residues. Germline trimming cut 4 bases from V and 8 bases from J; bases unmatched to any gene: 11.

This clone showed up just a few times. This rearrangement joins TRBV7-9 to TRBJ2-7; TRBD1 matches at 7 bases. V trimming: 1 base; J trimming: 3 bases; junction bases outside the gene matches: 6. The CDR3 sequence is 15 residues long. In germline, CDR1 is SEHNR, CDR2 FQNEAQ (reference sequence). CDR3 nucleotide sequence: TGTGCCAGCAGCTTAGTAGGGGGCGAACTCTACGAGCAGTACTTC. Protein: CASSLVGGELYEQYF.

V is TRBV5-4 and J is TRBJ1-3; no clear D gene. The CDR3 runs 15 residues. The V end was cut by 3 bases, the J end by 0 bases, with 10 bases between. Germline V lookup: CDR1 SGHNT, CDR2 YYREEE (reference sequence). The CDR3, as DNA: TGTGCCAGCAGCTCAACGACGGGCTCTGGAAACACCATATATTTT. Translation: CASSSTTGSGNTIYF. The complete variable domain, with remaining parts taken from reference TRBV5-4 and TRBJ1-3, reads ETGVTQSPTHLIKTRGQQVTLRCSSQSGHNTVSWYQQALGQGPQFIFQYYREEENGRGNFPPRFSGLQFPNYSSELNVNALELDDSALYLCASSSTTGSGNTIYFGEGSWLTVV.

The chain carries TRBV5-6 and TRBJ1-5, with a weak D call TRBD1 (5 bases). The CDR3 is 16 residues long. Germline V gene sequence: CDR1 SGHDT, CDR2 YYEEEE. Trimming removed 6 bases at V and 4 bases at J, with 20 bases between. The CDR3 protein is CASNSWGGGTNQPQHF. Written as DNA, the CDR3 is TGTGCCAGCAATTCCTGGGGCGGCGGCACTAATCAGCCCCAGCATTTT. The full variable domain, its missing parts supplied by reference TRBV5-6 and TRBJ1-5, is DAGVTQSPTHLIKTRGQQVTLRCSPKSGHDTVSWYQQALGQGPQFIFQYYEEEERQRGNFPDRFSGHQFPNYSSELNVNALLLGDSALYLCASNSWGGGTNQPQHFGDGTRLSIL.

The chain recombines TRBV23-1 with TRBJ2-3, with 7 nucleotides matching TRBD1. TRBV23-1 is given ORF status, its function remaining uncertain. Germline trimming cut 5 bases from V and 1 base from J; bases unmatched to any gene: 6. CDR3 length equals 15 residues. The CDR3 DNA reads TGCGCCAGCAGTAGGACAGGAGAGTGCACAGATACGCAGTATTTT. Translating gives CASSRTGECTDTQYF.

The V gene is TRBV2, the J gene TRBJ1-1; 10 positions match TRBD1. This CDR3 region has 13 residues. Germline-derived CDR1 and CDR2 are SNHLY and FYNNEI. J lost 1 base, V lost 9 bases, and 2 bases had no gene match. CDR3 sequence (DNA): TGTGCCAGTGGACAGGGGGAGAACACTGAAGCTTTCTTT. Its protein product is CASGQGENTEAFF.

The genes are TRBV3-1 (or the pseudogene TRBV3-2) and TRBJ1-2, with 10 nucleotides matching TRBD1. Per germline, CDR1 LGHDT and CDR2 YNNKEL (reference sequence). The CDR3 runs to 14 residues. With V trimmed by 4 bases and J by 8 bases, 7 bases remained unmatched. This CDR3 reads CASSPGQGERGYTF. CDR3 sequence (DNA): TGTGCCAGCAGCCCAGGACAGGGGGAGAGGGGCTACACCTTC.

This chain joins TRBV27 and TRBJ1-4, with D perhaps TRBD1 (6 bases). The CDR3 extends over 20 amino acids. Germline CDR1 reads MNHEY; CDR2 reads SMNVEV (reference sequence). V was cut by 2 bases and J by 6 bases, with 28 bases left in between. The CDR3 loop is CASSLDAGRIKRGGYEKLFF. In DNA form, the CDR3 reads TGTGCCAGCAGTTTAGATGCAGGGAGAATTAAGAGAGGGGGTTATGAAAAACTGTTTTTT.

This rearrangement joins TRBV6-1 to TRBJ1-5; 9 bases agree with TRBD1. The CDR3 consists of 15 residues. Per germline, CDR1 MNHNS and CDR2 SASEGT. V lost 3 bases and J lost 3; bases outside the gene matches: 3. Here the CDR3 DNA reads TGTGCCAGCAGTGAGGACAGGGGATCCAATCAGCCCCAGCATTTT. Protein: CASSEDRGSNQPQHF.

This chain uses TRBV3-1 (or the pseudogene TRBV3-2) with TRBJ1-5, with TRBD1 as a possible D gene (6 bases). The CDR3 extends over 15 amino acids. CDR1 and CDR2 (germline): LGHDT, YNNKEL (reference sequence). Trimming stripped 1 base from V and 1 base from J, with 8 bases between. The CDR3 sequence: CASSQAGASNQPQHF. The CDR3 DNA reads TGTGCCAGCAGCCAAGCAGGGGCAAGCAATCAGCCCCAGCATTTT.

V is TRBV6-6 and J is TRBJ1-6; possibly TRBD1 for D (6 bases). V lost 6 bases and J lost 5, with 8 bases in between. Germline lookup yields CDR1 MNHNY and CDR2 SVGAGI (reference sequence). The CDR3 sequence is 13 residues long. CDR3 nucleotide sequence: TGTGCCAGCAGGTCAGGGGATAATTCACCCCTCCACTTT. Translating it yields CASRSGDNSPLHF.

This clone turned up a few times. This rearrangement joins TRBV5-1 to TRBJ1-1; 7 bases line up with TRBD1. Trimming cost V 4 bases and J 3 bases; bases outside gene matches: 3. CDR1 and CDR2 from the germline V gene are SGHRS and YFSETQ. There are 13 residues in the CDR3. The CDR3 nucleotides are TGCGCCAGCAGCCGACAGGGTGACACTGAAGCTTTCTTT. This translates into CASSRQGDTEAFF.

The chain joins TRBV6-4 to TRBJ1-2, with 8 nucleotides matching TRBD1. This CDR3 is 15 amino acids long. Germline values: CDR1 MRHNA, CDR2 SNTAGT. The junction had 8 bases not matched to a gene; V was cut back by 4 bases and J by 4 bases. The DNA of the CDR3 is TGTGCCAGCAGTGGGGTGACAGGGGACATCTATGGCTACACCTTC. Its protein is CASSGVTGDIYGYTF.

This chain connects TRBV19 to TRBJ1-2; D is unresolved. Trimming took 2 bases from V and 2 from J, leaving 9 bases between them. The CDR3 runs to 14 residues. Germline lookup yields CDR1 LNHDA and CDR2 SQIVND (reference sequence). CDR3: CASSIKRPNYGYTF. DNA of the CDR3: TGTGCCAGTAGTATAAAGCGGCCGAACTATGGCTACACCTTC.